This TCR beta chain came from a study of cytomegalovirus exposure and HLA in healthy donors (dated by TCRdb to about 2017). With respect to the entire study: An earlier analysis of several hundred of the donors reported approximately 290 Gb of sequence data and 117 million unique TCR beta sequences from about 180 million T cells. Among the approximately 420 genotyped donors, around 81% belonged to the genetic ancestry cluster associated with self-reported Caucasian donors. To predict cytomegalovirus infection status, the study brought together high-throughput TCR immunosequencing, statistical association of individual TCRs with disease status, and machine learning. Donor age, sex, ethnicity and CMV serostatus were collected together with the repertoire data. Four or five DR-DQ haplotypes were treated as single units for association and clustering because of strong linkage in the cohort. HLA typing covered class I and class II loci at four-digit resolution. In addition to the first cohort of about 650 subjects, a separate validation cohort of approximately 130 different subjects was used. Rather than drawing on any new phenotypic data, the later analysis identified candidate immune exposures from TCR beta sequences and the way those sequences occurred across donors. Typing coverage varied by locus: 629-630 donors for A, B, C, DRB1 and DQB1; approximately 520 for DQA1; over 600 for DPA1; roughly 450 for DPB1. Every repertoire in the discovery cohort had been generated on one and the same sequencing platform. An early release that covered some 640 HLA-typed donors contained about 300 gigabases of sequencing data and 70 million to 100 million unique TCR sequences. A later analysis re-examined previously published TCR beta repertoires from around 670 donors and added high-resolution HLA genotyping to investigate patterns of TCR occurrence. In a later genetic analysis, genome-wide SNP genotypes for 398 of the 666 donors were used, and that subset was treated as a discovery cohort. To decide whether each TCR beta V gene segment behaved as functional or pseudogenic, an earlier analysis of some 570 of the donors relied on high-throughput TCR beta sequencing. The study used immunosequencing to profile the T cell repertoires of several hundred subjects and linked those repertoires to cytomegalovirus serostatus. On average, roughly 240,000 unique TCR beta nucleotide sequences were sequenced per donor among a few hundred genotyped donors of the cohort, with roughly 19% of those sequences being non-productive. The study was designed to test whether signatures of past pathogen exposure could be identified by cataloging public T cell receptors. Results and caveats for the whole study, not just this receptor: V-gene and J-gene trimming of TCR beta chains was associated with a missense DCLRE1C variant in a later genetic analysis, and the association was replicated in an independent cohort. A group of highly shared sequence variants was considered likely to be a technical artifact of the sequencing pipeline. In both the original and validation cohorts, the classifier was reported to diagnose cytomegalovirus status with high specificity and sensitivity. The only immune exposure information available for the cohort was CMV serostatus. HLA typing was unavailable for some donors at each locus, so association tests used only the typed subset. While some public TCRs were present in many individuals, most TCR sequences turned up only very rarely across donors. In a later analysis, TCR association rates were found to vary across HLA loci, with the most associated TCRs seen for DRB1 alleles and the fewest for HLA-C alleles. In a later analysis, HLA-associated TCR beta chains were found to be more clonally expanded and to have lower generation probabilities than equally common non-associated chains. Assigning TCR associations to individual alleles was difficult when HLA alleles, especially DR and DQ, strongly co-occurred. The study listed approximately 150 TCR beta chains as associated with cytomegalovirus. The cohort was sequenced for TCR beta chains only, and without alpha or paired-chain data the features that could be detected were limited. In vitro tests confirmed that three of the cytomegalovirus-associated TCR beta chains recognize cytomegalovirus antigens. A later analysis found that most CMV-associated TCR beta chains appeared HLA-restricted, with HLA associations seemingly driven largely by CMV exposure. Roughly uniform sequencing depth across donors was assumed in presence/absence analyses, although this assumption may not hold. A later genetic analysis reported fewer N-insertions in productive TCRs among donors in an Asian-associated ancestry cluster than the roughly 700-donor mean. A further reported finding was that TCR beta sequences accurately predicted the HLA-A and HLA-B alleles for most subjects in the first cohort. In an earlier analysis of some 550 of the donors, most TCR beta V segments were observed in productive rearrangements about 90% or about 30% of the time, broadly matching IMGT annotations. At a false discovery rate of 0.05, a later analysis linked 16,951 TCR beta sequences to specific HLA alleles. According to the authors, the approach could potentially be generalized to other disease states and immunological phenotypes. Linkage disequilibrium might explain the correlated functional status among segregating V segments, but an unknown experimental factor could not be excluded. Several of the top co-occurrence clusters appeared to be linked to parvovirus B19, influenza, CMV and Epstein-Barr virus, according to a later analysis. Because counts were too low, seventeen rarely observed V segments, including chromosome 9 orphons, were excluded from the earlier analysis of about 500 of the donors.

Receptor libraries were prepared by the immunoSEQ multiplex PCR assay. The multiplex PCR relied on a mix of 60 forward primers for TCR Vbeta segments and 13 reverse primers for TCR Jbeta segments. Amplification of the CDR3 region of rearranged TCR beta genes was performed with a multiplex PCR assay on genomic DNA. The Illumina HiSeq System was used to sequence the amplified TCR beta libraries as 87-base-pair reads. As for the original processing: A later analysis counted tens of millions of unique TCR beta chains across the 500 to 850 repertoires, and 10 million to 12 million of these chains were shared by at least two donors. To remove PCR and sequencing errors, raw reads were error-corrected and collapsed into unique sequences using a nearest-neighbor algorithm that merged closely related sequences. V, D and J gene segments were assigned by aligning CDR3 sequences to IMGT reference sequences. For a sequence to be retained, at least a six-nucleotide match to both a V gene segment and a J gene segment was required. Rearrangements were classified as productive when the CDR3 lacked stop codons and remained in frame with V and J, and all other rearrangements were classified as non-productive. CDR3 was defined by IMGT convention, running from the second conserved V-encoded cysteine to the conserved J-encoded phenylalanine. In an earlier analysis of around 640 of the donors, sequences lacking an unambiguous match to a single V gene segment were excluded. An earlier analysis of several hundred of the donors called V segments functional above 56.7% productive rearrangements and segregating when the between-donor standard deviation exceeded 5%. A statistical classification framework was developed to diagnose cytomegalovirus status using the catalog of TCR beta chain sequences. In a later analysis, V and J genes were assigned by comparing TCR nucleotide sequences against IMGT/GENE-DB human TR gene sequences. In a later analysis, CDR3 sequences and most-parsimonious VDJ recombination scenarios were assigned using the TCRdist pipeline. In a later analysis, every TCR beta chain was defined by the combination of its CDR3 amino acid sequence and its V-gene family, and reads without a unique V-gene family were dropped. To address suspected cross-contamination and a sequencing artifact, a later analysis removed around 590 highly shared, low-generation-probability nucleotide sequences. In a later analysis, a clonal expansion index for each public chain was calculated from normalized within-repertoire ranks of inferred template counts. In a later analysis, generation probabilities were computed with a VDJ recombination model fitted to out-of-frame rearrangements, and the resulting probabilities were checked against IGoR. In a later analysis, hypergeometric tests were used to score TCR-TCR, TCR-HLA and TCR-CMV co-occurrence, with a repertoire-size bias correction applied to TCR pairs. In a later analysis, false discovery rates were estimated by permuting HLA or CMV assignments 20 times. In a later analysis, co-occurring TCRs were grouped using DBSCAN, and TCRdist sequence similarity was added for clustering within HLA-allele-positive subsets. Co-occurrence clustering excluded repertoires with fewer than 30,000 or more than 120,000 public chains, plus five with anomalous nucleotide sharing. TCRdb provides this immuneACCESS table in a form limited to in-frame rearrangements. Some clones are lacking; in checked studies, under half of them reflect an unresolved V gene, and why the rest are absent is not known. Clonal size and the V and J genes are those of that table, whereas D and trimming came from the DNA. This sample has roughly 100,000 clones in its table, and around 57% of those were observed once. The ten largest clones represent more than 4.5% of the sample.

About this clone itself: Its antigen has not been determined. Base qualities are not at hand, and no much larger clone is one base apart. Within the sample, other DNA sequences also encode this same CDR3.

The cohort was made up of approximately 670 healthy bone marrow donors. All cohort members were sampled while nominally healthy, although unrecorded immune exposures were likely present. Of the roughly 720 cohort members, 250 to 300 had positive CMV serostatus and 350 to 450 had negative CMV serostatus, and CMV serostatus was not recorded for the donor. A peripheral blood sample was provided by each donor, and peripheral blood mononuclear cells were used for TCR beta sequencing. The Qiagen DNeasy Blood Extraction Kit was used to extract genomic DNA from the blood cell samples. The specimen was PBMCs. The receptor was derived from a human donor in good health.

The sequenced DNA is TGTGCCAGCAGATCCGGACTAGCGGGAACAGATACGCAGTATTTT. Translated, it gives CASRSGLAGTDTQYF. The sequence is built from TRBV6-5 and TRBJ2-3, with 12 junctional bases fitting TRBD2. The CDR3 has 15 amino acids, counting the end cysteine and phenylalanine. The DNA shown is the 45-base CDR3, in frame from base 1. From a lookup of the germline V gene, CDR1 and CDR2 are MNHEY and SVGAGI. Clipping removes 6 bases from V and 3 bases from J, with 4 as the unmatched junction base count.